This T cell receptor (beta chain) was sequenced during a study of cytomegalovirus exposure and HLA in healthy donors. Study conclusions and caveats: Listed as cytomegalovirus-associated were 150 or so TCR beta chains. A prior analysis recorded that most TCR beta V segments were productive about 87% or about 30% of the time.

CDR3 length equals 13 residues. Per the germline V gene, CDR1 is SEHNR and CDR2 is FQNEAQ (reference sequence). The V and J ends lost 1 base and 4 bases respectively, with 7 bases between them. Note on this clone: What it binds is not known.

Primers for the PCR totalled 60 Vbeta and 13 Jbeta. Generated by immunoSEQ multiplex PCR, the TCRdb table keeps only in-frame clones and is missing some. The sample carries 65,000 to 95,000 clones, 78% recorded once. The sequencing sample was made of PBMCs. The TCR originated in a male donor in good health and CMV-seropositive. The V and J genes are TRBV7-9 and TRBJ1-2; perhaps TRBD1 as D (6 bases). The CDR3, as DNA: TGTGCCAGCAGCTTAGGGACAGCCTATGGCTACACCTTC. This codes for CASSLGTAYGYTF.